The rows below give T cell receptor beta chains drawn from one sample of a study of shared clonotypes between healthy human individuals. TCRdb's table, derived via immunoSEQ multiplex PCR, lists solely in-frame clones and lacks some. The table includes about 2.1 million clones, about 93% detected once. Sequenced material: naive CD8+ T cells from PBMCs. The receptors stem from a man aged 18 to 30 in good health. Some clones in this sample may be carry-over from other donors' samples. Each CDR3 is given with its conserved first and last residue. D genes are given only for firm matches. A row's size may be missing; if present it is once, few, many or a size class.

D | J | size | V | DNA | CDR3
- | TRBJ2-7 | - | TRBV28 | TGTGCCAGCAGTTCGGTCATCCGGCAGAACTCCTACGAGCAGTACTTC | CASSSVIRQNSYEQYF
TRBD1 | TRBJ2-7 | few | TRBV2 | TGTGCCAGCAGTGGGACAGGGAGCTCCTACGAGCAGTACTTC | CASSGTGSSYEQYF
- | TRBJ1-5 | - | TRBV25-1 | TGTGCCAGCAGTGGGGGCTGGGGGAGCAATCAGCCCCAGCATTTT | CASSGGWGSNQPQHF
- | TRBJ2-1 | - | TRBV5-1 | TGCGCCAGCAGTTACGGACTACCCCTATACAATGAGCAGTTCTTC | CASSYGLPLYNEQFF
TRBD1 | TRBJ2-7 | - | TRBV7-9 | TGTGCCAGCAGCTTAGCCGGACAGGGAATCTACGAGCAGTACTTC | CASSLAGQGIYEQYF
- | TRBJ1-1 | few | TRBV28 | TGTGCCAGCAGGCTTAAATCCAACACTGAAGCTTTCTTT | CASRLKSNTEAFF
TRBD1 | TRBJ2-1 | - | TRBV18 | TGTGCCAGCTCACCAACCGGTGGGACAGGGGGATGGAATGAGCAGTTCTTC | CASSPTGGTGGWNEQFF
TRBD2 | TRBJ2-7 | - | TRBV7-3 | TGTGCCAGCAGCCAAGGGACTAGCGGGAGATACGAGCAGTACTTC | CASSQGTSGRYEQYF
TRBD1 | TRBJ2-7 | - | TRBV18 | TGTGCCAGCTCAGCGACCGGGACAGGAACCTACGAGCAGTACTTC | CASSATGTGTYEQYF
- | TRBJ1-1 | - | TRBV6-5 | TGTGCCAGCAGTTACAGGGCCAACACTGAAGCTTTCTTT | CASSYRANTEAFF
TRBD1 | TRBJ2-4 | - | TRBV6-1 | TGTGCCAGCAGTGGGACAGGGGTCGGTAACATTCAGTACTTC | CASSGTGVGNIQYF
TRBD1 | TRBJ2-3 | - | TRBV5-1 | TGCGCCAGCAGCTTGGTGCCGGGACAGGGTATTATAGATACGCAGTATTTT | CASSLVPGQGIIDTQYF
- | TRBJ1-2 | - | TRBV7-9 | TGTGCCAGCAGCTTAGAGCACAGGAGCTCTTTCTATGGCTACACCTTC | CASSLEHRSSFYGYTF
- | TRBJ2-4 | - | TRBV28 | TGTGCCAGCAGTTTGGCCGGGGGAAAAAACATTCAGTACTTC | CASSLAGGKNIQYF
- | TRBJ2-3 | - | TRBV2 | TGTGCCAGCTTGCCGCCGGACACAGATACGCAGTATTTT | CASLPPDTDTQYF
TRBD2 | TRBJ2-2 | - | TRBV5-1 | TGCGCCAGCAGTTTTGGACTAGCGGGAGGGACCGGGGAGCTGTTTTTT | CASSFGLAGGTGELFF
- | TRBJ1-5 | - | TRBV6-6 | TGTGCCAGCAGTCAGACGACAACAGGCAGCAATCAGCCCCAGCATTTT | CASSQTTTGSNQPQHF
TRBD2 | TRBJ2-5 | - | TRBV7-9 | TGTGCCAGCAGCTGGGGACTAGCGGGAGTACCGAAAGAGACCCAGTACTTC | CASSWGLAGVPKETQYF
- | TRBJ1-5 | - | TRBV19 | TGTGCCAGTAGTTCCCAGGTTTGGCAGCCCCAGCATTTT | CASSSQVWQPQHF
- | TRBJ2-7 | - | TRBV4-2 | TGTGCCAGCAGCCAGCTCGGCGAGCAGTACTTC | CASSQLGEQYF
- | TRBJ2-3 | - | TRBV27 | TGTGAAAGAGATACGCAGTATTTT | CERDTQYF
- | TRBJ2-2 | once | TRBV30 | TGTGCCTGGCAACCTCCAGGGACGAGGGAGCTGTTTTTT | CAWQPPGTRELFF
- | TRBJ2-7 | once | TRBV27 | TGTGCCAGCAGACCGTCGGTCCACGAGCAGTACTTC | CASRPSVHEQYF
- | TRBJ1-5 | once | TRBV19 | TGTGCCAGTAGTATAATACCGAGGGCAAATCAGCCCCAGCATTTT | CASSIIPRANQPQHF
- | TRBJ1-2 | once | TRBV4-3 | TGCGCCAGCAGCCGATCAGGTGGGAGTGCAAACTATGGCTACACCTTC | CASSRSGGSANYGYTF
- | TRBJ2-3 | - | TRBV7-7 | TGTGCCAGCAGCTTTAGGGTTGCCGATACGCAGTATTTT | CASSFRVADTQYF
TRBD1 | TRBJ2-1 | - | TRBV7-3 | TGTGCCAGCAGTTCCGGGACAGCAAATGAGCAGTTCTTC | CASSSGTANEQFF
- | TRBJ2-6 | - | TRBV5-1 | TGCGCCAGCAGCCCACGATACAGGGTCGGTGGATCTGGGGCCAACGTCCTGACTTTC | CASSPRYRVGGSGANVLTF
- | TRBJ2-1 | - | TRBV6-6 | TGTGCCAGCGGATCCGGACACGACAATGAGCAGTTCTTC | CASGSGHDNEQFF
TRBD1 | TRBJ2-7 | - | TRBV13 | TGTGCCAGCAGCCCTAGGACAGGGAGTGGCGAGCAGTACTTC | CASSPRTGSGEQYF
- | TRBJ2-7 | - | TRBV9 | TGTGCCAGCAGCGTAGGGCAGGGCACTATCCACGAGCAGTACTTC | CASSVGQGTIHEQYF
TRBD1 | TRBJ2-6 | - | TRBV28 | TGTGCCAGCACCTCGGACAGGGGATCTGGGGCCAACGTCCTGACTTTC | CASTSDRGSGANVLTF
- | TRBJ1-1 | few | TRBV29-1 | TGCAGCCCTTGGGTGGGCACTGAAGCTTTCTTT | CSPWVGTEAFF
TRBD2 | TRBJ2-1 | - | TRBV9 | TGTGCCAGCAGCGTCGGCGGCGGGGAGGGCCCCTACAATGAGCAGTTCTTC | CASSVGGGEGPYNEQFF
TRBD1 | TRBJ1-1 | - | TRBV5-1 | TGCGCCAGCATCGAACAGGGGGCGCCCACTGAAGCTTTCTTT | CASIEQGAPTEAFF
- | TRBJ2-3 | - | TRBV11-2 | TGTGCCAGCAGCTACCTCCCGACAGCCACAGATACGCAGTATTTT | CASSYLPTATDTQYF
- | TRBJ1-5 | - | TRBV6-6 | TGTGCCAGCAGAGACAGGAATAGCAATCAGCCCCAGCATTTT | CASRDRNSNQPQHF
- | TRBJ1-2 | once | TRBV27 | TGTGCCAGTGGTGTGAGTTTTCCCTATGGCTACACCTTC | CASGVSFPYGYTF
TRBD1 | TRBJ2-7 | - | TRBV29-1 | TGCAGCGTTGAAGATGGTACAGGGGCCTACGAGCAGTACTTC | CSVEDGTGAYEQYF
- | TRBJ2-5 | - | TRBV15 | TGTGCCACCAGCCCCGGTTCGGGGAAGACCCAGTACTTC | CATSPGSGKTQYF
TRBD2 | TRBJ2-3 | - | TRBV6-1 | TGTGCCAGCAGTGTCAGACTGCGGACTAGCGGGTATCCAGATACGCAGTATTTT | CASSVRLRTSGYPDTQYF
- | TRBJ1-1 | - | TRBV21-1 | TGTGCCAGCATCCAGGGGATGCAGGGGGCCACTGAAGCTTTCTTT | CASIQGMQGATEAFF
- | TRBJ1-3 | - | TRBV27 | TGTGCCAGCAGTCCCACCCCCTCTGGAAACACCATATATTTT | CASSPTPSGNTIYF
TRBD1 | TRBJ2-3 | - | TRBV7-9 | TGTGCCAGCAGCTTACAGGGGGCTATCACAGATACGCAGTATTTT | CASSLQGAITDTQYF
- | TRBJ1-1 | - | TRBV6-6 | TGTGCCAGCAGTGTAGTACTCGCCCAGAGCACTGAAGCTTTCTTT | CASSVVLAQSTEAFF
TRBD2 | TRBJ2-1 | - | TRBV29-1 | TGCAGCGTTGAGTGGACTAGCGGTTACAATGAGCAGTTCTTC | CSVEWTSGYNEQFF
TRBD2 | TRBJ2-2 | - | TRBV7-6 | TGTGCCAGCAGCTTGGAGCGGGAGGGGGCCGGGGAGCTGTTTTTT | CASSLEREGAGELFF
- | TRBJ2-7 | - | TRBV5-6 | TGTGCCAGCAGCTTAGGGACGGACAACTACGAGCAGTACTTC | CASSLGTDNYEQYF
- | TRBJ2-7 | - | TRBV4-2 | TGTGCCAGCAGCCCGCAAGAGGACCATGTCTTCGAGCAGTACTTC | CASSPQEDHVFEQYF
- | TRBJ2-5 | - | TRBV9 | TGTGCCAGCAGCCCCCAGGGTGCTCTGGAGACCCAGTACTTC | CASSPQGALETQYF
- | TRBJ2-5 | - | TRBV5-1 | TGCGCCAGCAGCTTGGGGGGCAGGAGCGGAGAGACCCAGTACTTC | CASSLGGRSGETQYF
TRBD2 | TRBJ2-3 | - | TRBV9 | TGTGCCAGCAGCCCACCATTTGGACTAGCTGGAGATACGCAGTATTTT | CASSPPFGLAGDTQYF
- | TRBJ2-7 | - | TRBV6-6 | TGTGCCAGCAGCCTGCCTGGCTCCTACGAGCAGTACTTC | CASSLPGSYEQYF